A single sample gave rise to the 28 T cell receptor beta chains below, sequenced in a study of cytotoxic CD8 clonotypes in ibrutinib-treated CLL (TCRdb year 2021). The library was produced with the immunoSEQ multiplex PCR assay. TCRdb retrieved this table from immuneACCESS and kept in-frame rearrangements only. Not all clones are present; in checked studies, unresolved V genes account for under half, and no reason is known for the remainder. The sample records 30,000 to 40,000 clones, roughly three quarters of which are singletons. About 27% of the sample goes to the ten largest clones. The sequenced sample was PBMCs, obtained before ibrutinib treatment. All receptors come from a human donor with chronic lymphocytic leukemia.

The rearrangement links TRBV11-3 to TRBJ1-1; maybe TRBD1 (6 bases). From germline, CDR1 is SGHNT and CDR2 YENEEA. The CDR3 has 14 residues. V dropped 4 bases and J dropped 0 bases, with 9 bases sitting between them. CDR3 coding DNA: TGTGCCAGCAGCTCCAGGGGCATGAACACTGAAGCTTTCTTT. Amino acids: CASSSRGMNTEAFF.

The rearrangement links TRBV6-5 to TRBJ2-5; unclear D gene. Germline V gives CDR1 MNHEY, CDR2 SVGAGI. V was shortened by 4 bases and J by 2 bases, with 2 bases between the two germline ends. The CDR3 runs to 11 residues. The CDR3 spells CASSSQETQYF. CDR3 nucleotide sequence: TGTGCCAGCAGTTCACAAGAGACCCAGTACTTC.

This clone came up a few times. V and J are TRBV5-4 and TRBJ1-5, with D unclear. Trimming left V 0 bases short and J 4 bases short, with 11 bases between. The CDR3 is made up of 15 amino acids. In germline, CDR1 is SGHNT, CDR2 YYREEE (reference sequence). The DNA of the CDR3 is TGTGCCAGCAGCTTGGGTGACCGGGAGAATCAGCCCCAGCATTTT. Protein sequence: CASSLGDRENQPQHF.

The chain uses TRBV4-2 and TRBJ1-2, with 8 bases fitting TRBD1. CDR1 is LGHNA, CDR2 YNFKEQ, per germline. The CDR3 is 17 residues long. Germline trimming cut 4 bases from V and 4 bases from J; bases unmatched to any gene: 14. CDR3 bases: TGTGCCAGCAGCCTCCGCCTGCAACAGGGGGGCAGCTATGGCTACACCTTC. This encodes CASSLRLQQGGSYGYTF.

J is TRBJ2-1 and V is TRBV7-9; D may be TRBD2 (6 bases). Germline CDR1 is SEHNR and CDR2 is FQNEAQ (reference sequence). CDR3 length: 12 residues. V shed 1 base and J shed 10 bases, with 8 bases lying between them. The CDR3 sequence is CASSLVSGEQFF. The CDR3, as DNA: TGTGCCAGCAGCTTAGTTAGCGGCGAGCAGTTCTTC.

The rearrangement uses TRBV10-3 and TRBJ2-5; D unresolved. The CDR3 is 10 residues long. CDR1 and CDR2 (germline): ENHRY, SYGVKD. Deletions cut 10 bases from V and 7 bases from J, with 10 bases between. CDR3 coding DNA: TGTGCCACTAATCACGGGACCCAGTACTTC. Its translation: CATNHGTQYF.

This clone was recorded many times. The CDR3 DNA reads as TGCGCCAGCAGCCAGGTGCAGCAATCCTATGGCTACACCTTC. It codes for CASSQVQQSYGYTF. The chain carries TRBV4-1 and TRBJ1-2; no clear D gene. The CDR3 sequence is 14 residues long. The V end lost 3 bases, the J end lost 4 bases, and 12 bases lay between the germline ends. The germline CDR1 and CDR2 sequences are MGHRA and YSYEKL.

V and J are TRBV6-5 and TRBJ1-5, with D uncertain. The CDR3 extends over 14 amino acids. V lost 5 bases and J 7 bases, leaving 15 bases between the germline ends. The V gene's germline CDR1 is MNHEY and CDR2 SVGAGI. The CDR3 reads CASSDPGSGQPQHF. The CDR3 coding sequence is TGTGCCAGCAGTGACCCCGGGTCTGGGCAGCCCCAGCATTTT.

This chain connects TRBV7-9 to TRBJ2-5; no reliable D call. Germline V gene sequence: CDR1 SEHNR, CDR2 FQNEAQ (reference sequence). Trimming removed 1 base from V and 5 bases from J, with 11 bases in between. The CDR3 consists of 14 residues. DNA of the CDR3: TGTGCCAGCAGCTTAGTCATGGGCGAGGAGACCCAGTACTTC. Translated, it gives CASSLVMGEETQYF.

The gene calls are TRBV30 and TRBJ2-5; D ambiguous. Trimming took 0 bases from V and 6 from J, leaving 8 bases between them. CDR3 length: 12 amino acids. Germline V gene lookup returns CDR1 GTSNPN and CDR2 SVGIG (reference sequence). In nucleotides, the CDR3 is TGTGCCTGGAGTGTATCTTCGAAGACCCAGTACTTC. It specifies CAWSVSSKTQYF.

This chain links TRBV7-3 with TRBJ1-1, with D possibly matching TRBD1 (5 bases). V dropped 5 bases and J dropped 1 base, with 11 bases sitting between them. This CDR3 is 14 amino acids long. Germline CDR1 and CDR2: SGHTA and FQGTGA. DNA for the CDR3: TGTGCCAGCAGCCCCGGGGGGGAGAACACTGAAGCTTTCTTT. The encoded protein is CASSPGGENTEAFF.

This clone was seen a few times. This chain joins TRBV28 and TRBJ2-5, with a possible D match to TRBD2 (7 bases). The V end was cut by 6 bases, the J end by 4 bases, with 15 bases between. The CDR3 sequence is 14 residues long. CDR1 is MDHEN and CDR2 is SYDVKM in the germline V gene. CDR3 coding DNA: TGTGCCAGCAGCTTAACAGGGAGGGTAGAGACCCAGTACTTC. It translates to CASSLTGRVETQYF.

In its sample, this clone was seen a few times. For the CDR3, the DNA is TGTGCCTGGAGGGGGACAGGGAGCAATCAGCCCCAGCATTTT. Translating gives CAWRGTGSNQPQHF. V usage is TRBV30 and J usage is TRBJ1-5, with TRBD1 matching 9 bases. V gave up 3 bases and J gave up 1 base; unmatched junction bases: 1. Germline assignment: CDR1 GTSNPN and CDR2 SVGIG (reference sequence). The CDR3 totals 14 residues.

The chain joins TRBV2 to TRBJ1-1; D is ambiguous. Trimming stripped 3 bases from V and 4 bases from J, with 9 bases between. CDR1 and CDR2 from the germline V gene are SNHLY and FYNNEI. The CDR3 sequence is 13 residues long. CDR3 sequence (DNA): TGTGCCAGCAGTGACGAGGGAGGCACTGAAGCTTTCTTT. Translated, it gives CASSDEGGTEAFF.

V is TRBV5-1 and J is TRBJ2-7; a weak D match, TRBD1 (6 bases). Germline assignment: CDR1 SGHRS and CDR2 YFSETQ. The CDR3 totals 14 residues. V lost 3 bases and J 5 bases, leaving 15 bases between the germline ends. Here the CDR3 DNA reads TGCGCCAGCAGCTCAGGGGATTGGAGGCACGAGCAGTACTTC. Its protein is CASSSGDWRHEQYF.

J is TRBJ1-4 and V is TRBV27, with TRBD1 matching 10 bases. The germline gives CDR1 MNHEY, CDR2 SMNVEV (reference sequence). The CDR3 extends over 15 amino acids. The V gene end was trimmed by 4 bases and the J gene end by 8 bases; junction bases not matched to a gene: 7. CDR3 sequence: CASSSPGQGREKLFF. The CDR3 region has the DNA TGTGCCAGCAGTTCACCGGGACAGGGGAGAGAAAAACTGTTTTTT.

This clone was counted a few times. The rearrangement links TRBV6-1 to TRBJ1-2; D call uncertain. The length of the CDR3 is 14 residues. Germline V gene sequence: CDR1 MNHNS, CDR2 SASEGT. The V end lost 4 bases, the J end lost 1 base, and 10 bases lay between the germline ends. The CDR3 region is CASSGRLGNYGYTF. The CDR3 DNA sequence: TGTGCCAGCAGTGGGCGGCTTGGTAACTATGGCTACACCTTC.

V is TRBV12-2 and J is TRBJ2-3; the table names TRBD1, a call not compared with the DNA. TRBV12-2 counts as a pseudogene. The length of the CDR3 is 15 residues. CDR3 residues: CASRLGAGPRDTQYF. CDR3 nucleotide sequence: TGTGCAAGTCGCTTGGGGGCCGGACCCCGGGATACGCAGTATTTT.

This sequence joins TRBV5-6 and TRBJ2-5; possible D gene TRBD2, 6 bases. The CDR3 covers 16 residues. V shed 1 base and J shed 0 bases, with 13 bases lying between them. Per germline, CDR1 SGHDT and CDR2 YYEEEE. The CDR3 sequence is CASSLMRGIDQETQYF. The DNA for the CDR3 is TGTGCCAGCAGCTTGATGCGGGGAATCGACCAAGAGACCCAGTACTTC.

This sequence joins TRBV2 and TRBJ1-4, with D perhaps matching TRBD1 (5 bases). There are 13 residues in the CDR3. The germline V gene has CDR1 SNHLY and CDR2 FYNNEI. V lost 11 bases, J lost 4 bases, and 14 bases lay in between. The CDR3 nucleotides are TGTGCCGGTTCTCGAGACAGTAATGAAAAACTGTTTTTT. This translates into CAGSRDSNEKLFF. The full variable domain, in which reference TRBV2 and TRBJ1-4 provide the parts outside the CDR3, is EPEVTQTPSHQVTQMGQEVILRCVPISNHLYFYWYRQILGQKVEFLVSFYNNEISEKSEIFDDQFSVERPDGSNFTLKIRSTKLEDSAMYFCAGSRDSNEKLFFGSGTQLSVL.

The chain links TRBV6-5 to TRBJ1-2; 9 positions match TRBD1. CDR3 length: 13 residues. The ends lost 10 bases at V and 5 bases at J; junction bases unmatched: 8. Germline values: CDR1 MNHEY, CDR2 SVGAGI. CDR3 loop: CATKTGTGYGYTF. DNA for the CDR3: TGTGCCACTAAGACCGGGACAGGGTATGGCTACACCTTC.

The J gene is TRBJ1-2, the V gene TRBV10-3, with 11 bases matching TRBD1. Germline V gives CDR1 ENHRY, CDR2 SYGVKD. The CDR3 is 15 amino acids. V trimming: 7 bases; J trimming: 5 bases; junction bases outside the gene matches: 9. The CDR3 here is CAINPTGQGVYGYTF. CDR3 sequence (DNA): TGTGCCATCAATCCTACGGGACAGGGGGTATATGGCTACACCTTC.

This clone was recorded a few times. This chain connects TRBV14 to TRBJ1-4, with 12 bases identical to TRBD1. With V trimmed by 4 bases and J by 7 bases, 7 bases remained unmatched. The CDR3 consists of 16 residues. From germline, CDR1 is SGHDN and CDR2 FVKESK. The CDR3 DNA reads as TGTGCCAGCAGCCCGCTCCGGGACAGGGGGCCTGAAAAACTGTTTTTT. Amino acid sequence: CASSPLRDRGPEKLFF.

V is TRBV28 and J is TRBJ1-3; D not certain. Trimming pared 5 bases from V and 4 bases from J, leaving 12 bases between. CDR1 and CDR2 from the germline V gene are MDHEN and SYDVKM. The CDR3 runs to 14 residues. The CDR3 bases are TGTGCCAGCAGTAGTGCAGTTCCAGGAAACACCATATATTTT. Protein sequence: CASSSAVPGNTIYF.

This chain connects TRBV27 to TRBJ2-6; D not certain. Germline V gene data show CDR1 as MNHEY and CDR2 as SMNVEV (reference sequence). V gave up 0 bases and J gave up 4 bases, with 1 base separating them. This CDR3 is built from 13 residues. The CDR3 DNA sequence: TGTGCCAGCAGTTTATCCGGGGCCAACGTCCTGACTTTC. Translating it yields CASSLSGANVLTF. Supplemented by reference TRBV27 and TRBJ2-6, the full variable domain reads EAQVTQNPRYLITVTGKKLTVTCSQNMNHEYMSWYRQDPGLGLRQIYYSMNVEVTDKGDVPEGYKVSRKEKRNFPLILESPSPNQTSLYFCASSLSGANVLTFGAGSRLTVL.

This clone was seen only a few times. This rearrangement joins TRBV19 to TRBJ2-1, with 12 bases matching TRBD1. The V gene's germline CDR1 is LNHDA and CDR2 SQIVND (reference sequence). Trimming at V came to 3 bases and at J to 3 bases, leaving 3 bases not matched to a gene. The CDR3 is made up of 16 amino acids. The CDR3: CASSMGTGGFYNEQFF. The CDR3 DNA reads TGTGCCAGTAGTATGGGGACAGGGGGCTTCTACAATGAGCAGTTCTTC.

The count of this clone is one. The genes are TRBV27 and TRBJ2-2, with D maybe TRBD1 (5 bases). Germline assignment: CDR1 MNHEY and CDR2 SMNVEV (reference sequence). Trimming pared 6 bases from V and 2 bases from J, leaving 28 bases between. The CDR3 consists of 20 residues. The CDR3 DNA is TGTGCCAGCAGCCTCAGTGAAACAGGCGCTCTTCCATTTAACACCGGGGAGCTGTTTTTT. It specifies CASSLSETGALPFNTGELFF.

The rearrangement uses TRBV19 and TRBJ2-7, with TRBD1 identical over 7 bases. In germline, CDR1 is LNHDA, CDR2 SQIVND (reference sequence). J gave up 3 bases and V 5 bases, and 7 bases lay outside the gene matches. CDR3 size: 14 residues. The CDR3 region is CASSSKGDSYEQYF. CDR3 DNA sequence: TGTGCCAGTAGTTCTAAAGGGGACAGCTACGAGCAGTACTTC.